These 30 T cell receptor beta chains were all obtained from the same sample, sequenced in a study of T cells expressing NK-cell markers. TCRdb reprocessed the 5' RACE reads and reports one entry per CDR3 protein, with no DNA. The listing contains over 100,000 distinct CDR3 sequences. Sequencing was done on a sample of blood T cells: a sorted CD56 or NKG2C T cell subset, CD4+ or CD8+ T cells, or bulk PBMC T cells (not recorded which). These receptors came from a woman aged 18-70 years in good health.

The J gene is TRBJ2-1, the V gene TRBV24-1. The CDR3 is 16 amino acids. CDR1 is KGHDR, CDR2 SFDVKD, per germline. The chain's CDR3 is CATSLQNRSSYNEQFF.

The chain employs TRBV7-6 and TRBJ2-3. CDR3 length: 13 amino acids. From germline, CDR1 is SGHVS and CDR2 FNYEAQ. CDR3: CASSLADADTQYF. Filled out from reference TRBV7-6 and TRBJ2-3, the complete variable domain reads GAGVSQSPRYKVTKRGQDVALRCDPISGHVSLYWYRQALGQGPEFLTYFNYEAQQDKSGLPNDRFSAERPEGSISTLTIQRTEQRDSAMYRCASSLADADTQYFGPGTRLTVL.

The CDR3 here is CASSQVGQGKITGELFF. V gene TRBV14 combines with J gene TRBJ2-2; TCRdb picks TRBD1, but there is no DNA to check that call. The CDR3 extends over 17 amino acids. The germline V gene has CDR1 SGHDN and CDR2 FVKESK. The whole variable domain, remainder taken from reference TRBV14 and TRBJ2-2, is EAGVTQFPSHSVIEKGQTVTLRCDPISGHDNLYWYRRVMGKEIKFLLHFVKESKQDESGMPNNRFLAERTGGTYSTLKVQPAELEDSGVYFCASSQVGQGKITGELFFGEGSRLTVL.

The chain combines TRBV27 with TRBJ2-1; TCRdb selects TRBD2, and the lack of DNA leaves this call unchecked. The CDR3 loop spans 19 amino acids. Germline V gene data show CDR1 as MNHEY and CDR2 as SMNVEV (reference sequence). CDR3 sequence: CASSSLTSGRAEAVNEQFF.

The CDR3 reads CARRASGRSPQYF. V and J are TRBV5-1 and TRBJ2-5; absent DNA, TCRdb's TRBD2 call cannot be checked. Germline V CDR1 and CDR2: SGHRS, YFSETQ. The CDR3 is made up of 13 amino acids.

The chain carries TRBV24-1 and TRBJ2-3; there is no DNA to check the TCRdb D call of TRBD2. The length of the CDR3 is 16 residues. Germline V CDR1 and CDR2: KGHDR, SFDVKD. Here the CDR3 reads CATSDASGGAMDTQYF.

This rearrangement joins TRBV7-9 to TRBJ2-2; lacking DNA, the TRBD2 call made by TCRdb goes unchecked. The germline V gene encodes CDR1 SEHNR and CDR2 FQNEAQ (reference sequence). This CDR3 has 15 residues. CDR3 amino acids: CASSPPAASTGELFF.

The chain employs TRBV30 and TRBJ1-1. Germline V gene sequence: CDR1 GTSNPN, CDR2 SVGIG (reference sequence). There are 13 residues in the CDR3. The CDR3 loop is CAWSVVGNTEAFF.

This chain connects TRBV12-3 or TRBV12-4 to TRBJ2-7. CDR3 length: 15 amino acids. This CDR3 is CASSSGLRSSYEQYF.

V is TRBV4-3 and J is TRBJ2-1; the D gene TCRdb calls, TRBD1, cannot be checked with no DNA. Germline V CDR1 and CDR2: LGHNA, YSLEER. The CDR3 has 16 residues. Here the CDR3 reads CASSQDSGVLVGEQFF.

V usage is TRBV29-1 and J usage is TRBJ2-1; with no DNA, the TCRdb D assignment of TRBD2 cannot be verified. The germline CDR1 and CDR2 sequences are SQVTM and ANQGSEA. The CDR3 loop spans 17 amino acids. CDR3 residues: CSVELWGELLTYNEQFF.

V is TRBV24-1 and J is TRBJ1-1. The CDR3 consists of 11 residues. Per germline, CDR1 KGHDR and CDR2 SFDVKD. The CDR3 reads CATSLGTEAFF.

The chain has TRBV21-1 and TRBJ1-2. TRBV21-1 is a pseudogene. CDR3 length: 12 residues. This CDR3 is CASNSGLGGYTF.

CDR3 protein: CASSLIVTGVMDTQYF. The chain carries TRBV5-4 and TRBJ2-3; no DNA is available, so the TRBD1 call from TCRdb remains unchecked. Looked up from germline, CDR1 is SGHNT and CDR2 is YYREEE (reference sequence). The CDR3 spans 16 residues.

V and J are TRBV29-1 and TRBJ2-7. This CDR3 has 13 residues. The germline CDR1 and CDR2 sequences are SQVTM and ANQGSEA. CDR3 loop: CSVGTGSSYEQYF.

The genes are TRBV4-3 and TRBJ2-1; the TCRdb D gene call, TRBD2, has no DNA to confirm it. There are 18 residues in the CDR3. From germline, CDR1 is LGHNA and CDR2 YSLEER. The CDR3 loop reads CASSQDRALAGGYNEQFF.

The chain is built from TRBV20-1 and TRBJ2-2; TCRdb indicates TRBD2, and absent DNA this call remains unverified. The CDR3 covers 18 residues. Germline V gene lookup returns CDR1 DFQATT and CDR2 SNEGSKA (reference sequence). CDR3 in amino acids: CSARDWGLAGGNTGELFF.

The gene calls are TRBV7-9 and TRBJ2-3; TCRdb's D gene call, TRBD1, goes unchecked for lack of DNA. Germline assignment: CDR1 SEHNR and CDR2 FQNEAQ (reference sequence). This CDR3 is built from 16 residues. This CDR3 reads CASSNRDSTKPDTQYF.

The chain uses TRBV7-9 and TRBJ1-1. The germline gives CDR1 SEHNR, CDR2 FQNEAQ (reference sequence). The CDR3 runs 14 residues. The CDR3 region is CASSPDSPNTEAFF.

The chain carries TRBV4-3 and TRBJ2-3; the D gene TCRdb calls, TRBD1, cannot be checked with no DNA. The V gene's germline CDR1 is LGHNA and CDR2 YSLEER. The CDR3 covers 15 residues. CDR3 loop: CASSPQTGSGDTQYF.

Here the CDR3 reads CATSPRVFVNEKLFF. The V call is TRBV15, the J call TRBJ1-4; TCRdb gives TRBD1 as the D gene, but with no DNA this cannot be confirmed. The CDR3 loop spans 15 amino acids. CDR1 and CDR2 from the germline V gene are LNHNV and YYDKDF (reference sequence).

The chain has TRBV6-5 and TRBJ2-1; lacking DNA, the TRBD1 call made by TCRdb goes unchecked. Germline V gives CDR1 MNHEY, CDR2 SVGAGI. CDR3 length: 13 residues. The CDR3 spells CASSYSRGDEQFF.

The chain links TRBV6-5 to TRBJ1-1; lacking DNA, the TRBD1 call made by TCRdb goes unchecked. This CDR3 comprises 16 residues. CDR1 and CDR2 from the germline V gene are MNHEY and SVGAGI. CDR3: CASSYSRDTGNTEAFF.

The rearrangement links TRBV20-1 to TRBJ1-1. The CDR3 spans 12 residues. Germline V CDR1 and CDR2: DFQATT, SNEGSKA (reference sequence). This CDR3 is CSAHREGTEAFF.

This chain connects TRBV20-1 to TRBJ2-3; TCRdb outputs TRBD1, but without DNA this stays unchecked. This CDR3 comprises 15 residues. The V gene's germline CDR1 is DFQATT and CDR2 SNEGSKA (reference sequence). Here the CDR3 reads CSATTGTGVPDTQYF.

The gene calls are TRBV4-3 and TRBJ2-1; TCRdb gives TRBD1 as the D gene, but with no DNA this cannot be confirmed. Germline-derived CDR1 and CDR2 are LGHNA and YSLEER. The CDR3 length is 17 residues. The CDR3 here is CASSQELGDRGGNEQFF.

The V and J genes are TRBV30 and TRBJ1-6. The CDR3 runs 15 residues. Per germline, CDR1 GTSNPN and CDR2 SVGIG (reference sequence). CDR3 residues: CAWRSGLTNNSPLHF. The full variable domain, its missing parts supplied by reference TRBV30 and TRBJ1-6, is SQTIHQWPATLVQPVGSPLSLECTVEGTSNPNLYWYRQAAGRGLQLLFYSVGIGQISSEVPQNLSASRPQDRQFILSSKKLLLSDSGFYLCAWRSGLTNNSPLHFGNGTRLTVT.

V usage is TRBV12-3 or TRBV12-4 and J usage is TRBJ2-3; TCRdb designates TRBD1, a call that cannot be tested without DNA. This CDR3 has 15 residues. The CDR3 region is CASSFSRGSTDTQYF.

The J gene is TRBJ2-1, the V gene TRBV7-6; TCRdb outputs TRBD2, but without DNA this stays unchecked. Germline V gene data show CDR1 as SGHVS and CDR2 as FNYEAQ. The CDR3 has 18 residues. The CDR3 loop is CASSLGLAGGLNYNEQFF.

The chain carries TRBV21-1 and TRBJ2-1; the D gene TCRdb calls, TRBD1, cannot be checked with no DNA. TRBV21-1 is deemed a pseudogene. The CDR3 runs to 16 residues. CDR3 region: CASSKSPRDRVDEQFF.